The sequence of this T cell receptor (beta chain) was determined in a study of early T cells in non-severe SARS-CoV-2 infection. About the research overall: Sequencing targeted bulk RNA from unsorted whole blood, leaving chains unpaired.

Each single cDNA molecule received a unique molecular identifier. TCRdb redid the calling of the 5' RACE reads with MiXCR, one entry per CDR3 protein. The data contain approximately 35,000 distinct CDR3 sequences, around 5.8% of them singletons. Findings and limits, study-wide: VDJdb matching favored anti-spike CD8 responses, missing private and CD4 specificities.

A word on this clonotype: What it binds is not known. This may come from a read error, since a much larger clone is one base off.

The CDR3 consists of 15 residues. Trimming pared 1 base from V and 3 bases from J, leaving 12 bases between. Germline lookup yields CDR1 WSHSY and CDR2 SAAADI. The sequenced sample consisted of whole blood. The TCR comes from an adult who was a healthcare worker with PCR-confirmed SARS-CoV-2 infection or an uninfected control (not recorded which). This chain connects TRBV10-2 to TRBJ1-2; D may be TRBD1 (6 bases). The CDR3 loop reads CASSEFAEGDYGYTF. The CDR3, as DNA: TGCGCCAGCAGTGAGTTCGCAGAGGGGGACTATGGCTACACCTTC.